Only one count was recorded for the clone carrying this T cell receptor (beta chain). The same CDR3 can be traced to other DNA sequences in this sample. The data are from a study of T cell changes during pregnancy in multiple sclerosis. The data were produced by immunoSEQ multiplex PCR, yet TCRdb's version contains in-frame clones alone and is incomplete. This sample yields 55,000 to 85,000 clones, of which roughly 92% are seen a single time; 1.5% to 2.5% belongs to the top ten. V gave up 0 bases and J gave up 1 base; unmatched junction bases: 3. In germline, CDR1 is GTSNPN, CDR2 SVGIG (reference sequence). CDR3 length: 15 amino acids.

The receptor was derived from a female donor with multiple sclerosis, enrolled in a pregnancy study. The sample was peripheral blood, taken in the second trimester of pregnancy. The V gene is TRBV30, the J gene TRBJ2-3, with 8 bases identical to TRBD1. The CDR3 bases are TGTGCCTGGAGTGTCCGGGGACAGGGCACAGATACGCAGTATTTT. It encodes CAWSVRGQGTDTQYF.